Reported below is one T cell receptor (beta chain). CDR1 and CDR2 from the germline V gene are SEHNR and FQNEAQ (reference sequence). The CDR3 contains 13 residues. V shed 1 base and J shed 6 bases, with 10 bases lying between them. The sample originates from a study of blood T cell repertoires in COVID-19. Original methodology: From reference gene primer amplification, estimates of nucleated cell counts were derived. The method was immunoSEQ multiplex PCR; TCRdb's version includes in-frame clones alone and lacks a portion of them. That table supplies the V and J calls and clone size; D and trimming were determined from the DNA. This repertoire shows 180,000 or so clones, 70% to 90% found once; its top ten account for roughly 4.5%.

Specimen: PBMCs or T cells enriched from blood (not recorded which). The sequence was collected from a woman aged 50 to 60 who had recovered from COVID-19. The rearrangement uses TRBV7-9 and TRBJ2-7; D is unresolved. The CDR3 DNA reads as TGTGCCAGCAGCTTAGTTGAGGTTGGCGAGCAGTACGTC. Translating it yields CASSLVEVGEQYV.